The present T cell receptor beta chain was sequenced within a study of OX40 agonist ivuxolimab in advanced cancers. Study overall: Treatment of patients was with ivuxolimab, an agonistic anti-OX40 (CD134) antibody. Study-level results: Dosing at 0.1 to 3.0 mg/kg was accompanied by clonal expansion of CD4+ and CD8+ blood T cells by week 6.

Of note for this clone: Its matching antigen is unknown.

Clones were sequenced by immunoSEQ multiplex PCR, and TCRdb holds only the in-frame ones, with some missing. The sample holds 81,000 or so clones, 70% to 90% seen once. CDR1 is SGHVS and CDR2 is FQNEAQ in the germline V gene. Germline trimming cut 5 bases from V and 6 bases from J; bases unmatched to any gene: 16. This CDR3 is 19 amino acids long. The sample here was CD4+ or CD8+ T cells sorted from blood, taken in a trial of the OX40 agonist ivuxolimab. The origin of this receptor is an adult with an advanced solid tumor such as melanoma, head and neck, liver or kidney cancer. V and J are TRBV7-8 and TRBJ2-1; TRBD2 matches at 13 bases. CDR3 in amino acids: CASSIPGLAGALKGNEQFF. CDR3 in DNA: TGTGCCAGCAGCATACCAGGACTAGCGGGGGCCCTAAAGGGCAATGAGCAGTTCTTC. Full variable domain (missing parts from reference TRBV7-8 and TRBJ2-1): GAGVSQSPRYKVAKRGQDVALRCDPISGHVSLFWYQQALGQGPEFLTYFQNEAQLDKSGLPSDRFFAERPEGSVSTLKIQRTQQEDSAVYLCASSIPGLAGALKGNEQFFGPGTRLTVL.